One sample yielded the 27 T cell receptor beta chains listed below, sequenced in a study of regulatory T cells in long-lasting Graves disease. Both iRepertoire HTBI primers and Arm-PCR of CDR3 regions were used to build the TCR beta libraries. TCRdb reprocessed the multiplex PCR reads with MiXCR, giving one entry per CDR3 protein. The repertoire holds fewer than 450,000 distinct CDR3 sequences, with about 15% as singletons. Time point described: newly diagnosed GD, antithyroid drugs for less than 3 months. With RNA extracted from PBMCs as input, the TCR library was made. The data also belong to a second study, concerning T cells in Graves' hyperthyroidism and ophthalmopathy.

The sequencing used peripheral blood mononuclear cells (PBMCs), collected at new diagnosis, from a patient treated with antithyroid drugs. These receptors were taken from a woman aged 40-49 years with Graves disease.

This sequence joins TRBV5-1 and TRBJ2-4; D is possibly TRBD1 (6 bases). CDR1 and CDR2 from the germline V gene are SGHRS and YFSETQ. This CDR3 has 15 residues. The V gene lost 2 bases and the J gene lost 6 bases, with 15 bases spanning the gap. The CDR3 nucleotides are TGCGCCAGCAGCTTTGATGGGCAGGGGAGAAACATTCAGTACTTC. Protein sequence: CASSFDGQGRNIQYF.

This clonotype was counted between two and nine times. The chain employs TRBV20-1 and TRBJ2-5; no firm D call. CDR3 length: 14 amino acids. The V end was cut by 7 bases, the J end by 4 bases, with 19 bases between. Per germline, CDR1 DFQATT and CDR2 SNEGSKA (reference sequence). The CDR3 DNA follows: TGCAGTGTTTCGATTCTTCGATACGGAGAGACCCAGTACTTC. It translates to CSVSILRYGETQYF.

The rearrangement uses TRBV11-3 and TRBJ2-7; D not resolved. CDR1 is SGHNT and CDR2 is YENEEA in the germline V gene. This CDR3 comprises 15 residues. V lost 6 bases to trimming and J lost 0 bases, with 15 bases between them. This CDR3 reads CASSLGTPHSYEQYF. In DNA form, the CDR3 reads TGTGCCAGCAGTCTGGGAACTCCCCACTCCTACGAGCAGTACTTC.

The chain joins TRBV4-1 to TRBJ2-3, with 8 positions matching TRBD2. Germline V lookup: CDR1 MGHRA, CDR2 YSYEKL. Losses at the gene ends were 0 bases for V and 3 bases for J; bases not matched to a gene: 5. The CDR3 covers 16 residues. The CDR3 DNA sequence: TGCGCCAGCAGCCAAGATCCAGGACTAGCTACAGATACGCAGTATTTT. Its protein is CASSQDPGLATDTQYF.

This clonotype has at least ten counts. The V gene is TRBV3-1, the J gene TRBJ2-5, with TRBD2 matching over 11 bases. With 5 bases clipped from V and 0 bases from J, the junction kept 5 bases outside the gene matches. The CDR3 has 16 residues. The germline V gene has CDR1 LGHDT and CDR2 YNNKEL (reference sequence). The chain's CDR3 is CASSSRLAGYQETQYF. The CDR3 nucleotides read TGTGCCAGCAGCTCAAGACTAGCGGGGTACCAAGAGACCCAGTACTTC.

This clonotype was recorded a few times. The chain has TRBV20-1 and TRBJ2-1; D unresolved. Germline values: CDR1 DFQATT, CDR2 SNEGSKA (reference sequence). Trimming took 5 bases from V and 3 from J, leaving 8 bases between them. This CDR3 region has 12 residues. CDR3 sequence (DNA): TGCAGTGCTCTAGAGATCTACAATGAGCAGTTCTTC. It yields the protein CSALEIYNEQFF.

This clonotype turned up a few times. The CDR3: CSARTSGTNEQFF. CDR3 bases: TGCAGTGCTAGGACTAGCGGGACCAATGAGCAGTTCTTC. The chain joins TRBV20-1 to TRBJ2-1; 11 nucleotides agree with TRBD2. Germline trimming cut 3 bases from V and 6 bases from J; bases unmatched to any gene: 1. The germline V gene has CDR1 DFQATT and CDR2 SNEGSKA (reference sequence). The CDR3 is 13 amino acids.

The chain is built from TRBV27 and TRBJ1-6; 8 bases are a match to TRBD1. Germline values: CDR1 MNHEY, CDR2 SMNVEV (reference sequence). The CDR3 extends over 14 amino acids. J lost 4 bases, V lost 8 bases, and 4 bases had no gene match. CDR3 DNA sequence: TGTGCCAGCGGGACAGGTGGTTATAATTCACCCCTCCACTTT. Residues: CASGTGGYNSPLHF.

The chain couples TRBV4-2 to TRBJ1-1; D is ambiguous. The CDR3 covers 15 residues. The germline V gene encodes CDR1 LGHNA and CDR2 YNFKEQ. V was trimmed by 4 bases and J by 1 base, leaving 13 bases between them. CDR3 residues: CASSREGRPNTEAFF. CDR3 nucleotides: TGTGCCAGCAGCCGGGAAGGACGGCCGAACACTGAAGCTTTCTTT.

On this clonotype itself: Germline is not matched at one junction end, which may reflect a read error. V is TRBV11-2 and J is TRBJ2-5; D is undetermined. Germline V CDR1 and CDR2: SGHAT, FQNNGV. The CDR3 loop spans 15 amino acids. CDR3 loop: CASSLALVGQEAQYF. CDR3 in DNA: TGTGCCAGCAGCTTAGCTCTGGTTGGGCAAGAGGCCCAGTACTTC.

This clonotype was counted at least ten times. This chain links TRBV12-3 or TRBV12-4 with TRBJ2-2; 13 bases align to TRBD2. The CDR3 runs to 17 residues. Germline trimming cut 4 bases from V and 5 bases from J; bases unmatched to any gene: 7. In DNA, the CDR3 is TGTGCCAGCAGTTCCACACCGGGACTAGCGGGGACCGGGGAGCTGTTTTTT. Translating gives CASSSTPGLAGTGELFF.

The chain employs TRBV27 and TRBJ1-2; D may be TRBD1 (5 bases). Germline CDR1 is MNHEY and CDR2 is SMNVEV (reference sequence). The CDR3 has 15 residues. V was clipped by 2 bases and J by 7 bases, with 17 bases between them. CDR3: CASSLGDPRLSGYTF. Written as DNA, the CDR3 is TGTGCCAGCAGTTTAGGGGACCCAAGGTTGAGTGGCTACACCTTC.

This clonotype has a count of ten or more. The V call is TRBV20-1, the J call TRBJ2-7; 7 bases agree with TRBD1. There are 13 residues in the CDR3. V lost 5 bases and J lost 2; bases outside the gene matches: 6. From germline, CDR1 is DFQATT and CDR2 SNEGSKA (reference sequence). The CDR3 loop is CSAEPGQAYEQYF. CDR3 nucleotides: TGCAGTGCTGAGCCCGGACAGGCCTACGAGCAGTACTTC.

The chain carries TRBV19 and TRBJ2-5; no firm D call. The germline V and J ends were trimmed by 7 bases and 7 bases, with 16 bases remaining between them. The CDR3 has 13 residues. Germline V lookup: CDR1 LNHDA, CDR2 SQIVND (reference sequence). The CDR3: CASTPDPQSTQYF. The CDR3 DNA sequence: TGTGCCAGTACCCCAGACCCCCAGTCGACCCAGTACTTC.

V usage is TRBV6-2 or TRBV6-3 and J usage is TRBJ1-1, with D perhaps TRBD1 (5 bases). Trimming cost V 5 bases and J 1 base, with 11 bases left between them. Germline assignment: CDR1 MNHEY and CDR2 SVGEGT. The CDR3 covers 14 residues. CDR3 in amino acids: CASSETGRNTEAFF. Here the CDR3 DNA reads TGTGCCAGCAGTGAAACAGGAAGGAACACTGAAGCTTTCTTT.

This clonotype was seen at least ten times. V gene TRBV20-1 combines with J gene TRBJ2-1; TRBD1 matches at 9 bases. CDR3 size: 15 residues. CDR1 DFQATT and CDR2 SNEGSKA come from the germline V gene (reference sequence). J was trimmed by 7 bases and V by 1 base; bases with no gene match: 8. The CDR3 here is CSARAGTGWQNEQFF. In DNA, the CDR3 is TGCAGTGCTAGAGCCGGGACAGGGTGGCAAAATGAGCAGTTCTTC.

This clonotype was counted ten times or more. The rearrangement uses TRBV6-1 and TRBJ2-7, with 8 bases fitting TRBD1. V lost 5 bases and J lost 3; bases outside the gene matches: 9. The CDR3 sequence is 15 residues long. The germline gives CDR1 MNHNS, CDR2 SASEGT. This CDR3 reads CASSTTGGLYYEQYF. The DNA of the CDR3 is TGTGCCAGCAGTACCACAGGGGGTCTCTACTACGAGCAGTACTTC.

The sample holds many counts of this clonotype. This chain uses TRBV28 with TRBJ2-7; maybe TRBD2 (5 bases). CDR1 and CDR2 (germline): MDHEN, SYDVKM. Trimming left V 4 bases short and J 2 bases short, with 12 bases between. This CDR3 has 14 amino acids. The CDR3 sequence: CASSSRRVPYEQYF. The DNA of the CDR3 is TGTGCCAGCAGTTCGAGGCGGGTCCCCTACGAGCAGTACTTC.

This clonotype has at least ten counts. This chain joins TRBV20-1 and TRBJ1-1; no reliable D call. The CDR3 covers 15 residues. Trimming took off 0 bases at V and 0 bases at J, with 11 bases between the two ends. Germline CDR1 reads DFQATT; CDR2 reads SNEGSKA (reference sequence). The CDR3 loop reads CSARDQARMNTEAFF. CDR3 nucleotides: TGCAGTGCTAGAGATCAAGCACGCATGAACACTGAAGCTTTCTTT.

This clonotype was detected many times. The V and J genes are TRBV7-3 and TRBJ2-1; the D is unclear. The CDR3 runs to 12 residues. The V end was cut by 3 bases, the J end by 10 bases, with 10 bases between. Germline-derived CDR1 and CDR2 are SGHTA and FQGTGA. CDR3 DNA sequence: TGTGCCAGCAGCTTGAGTCTCGGGGAGCAGTTCTTC. Translation gives CASSLSLGEQFF.

The table lists this clonotype with many counts. The chain has TRBV27 and TRBJ2-1, with TRBD2 matching 9 bases. The CDR3 runs 14 residues. Per the germline V gene, CDR1 is MNHEY and CDR2 is SMNVEV (reference sequence). V lost 7 bases to trimming and J lost 4 bases; unmatched junction nucleotides: 5. The CDR3 DNA reads TGTGCCAGCACCACTAGCGGGTCTTACAATGAGCAGTTCTTC. It is translated as CASTTSGSYNEQFF.

This clonotype has ten or more counts. CDR3 sequence reads: CATSRDRVSGYTDTQYF. CDR3 in DNA: TGTGCCACCAGCAGAGATCGCGTTAGCGGTTACACAGATACGCAGTATTTT. The chain combines TRBV15 with TRBJ2-3, with D possibly matching TRBD2 (6 bases). The CDR3 contains 17 residues. Looked up from germline, CDR1 is LNHNV and CDR2 is YYDKDF (reference sequence). Trimming took 0 bases from V and 2 from J, leaving 15 bases between them.

The rearrangement joins TRBV5-6 to TRBJ2-7, with TRBD2 identical over 10 bases. Germline CDR1 is SGHDT and CDR2 is YYEEEE. V gave up 2 bases and J gave up 1 base; unmatched junction bases: 3. The CDR3 is 15 amino acids. CDR3 protein: CASSFGLAASYEQYV. The CDR3 DNA follows: TGTGCCAGCAGCTTTGGACTAGCGGCTTCCTACGAGCAGTACGTC.

The V gene is TRBV5-1, the J gene TRBJ2-5; TRBD1 aligns across 8 bases. The CDR3 covers 15 residues. The J segment lost 4 bases and the V segment lost 2 bases, leaving 7 bases of the junction unmatched. Germline V gene lookup returns CDR1 SGHRS and CDR2 YFSETQ. The CDR3 sequence: CASSFRDRNVETQYF. The CDR3, as DNA: TGCGCCAGCAGCTTCCGGGACAGGAATGTAGAGACCCAGTACTTC.

This clonotype was seen ten or more times. The chain employs TRBV28 and TRBJ2-7, with D perhaps matching TRBD1 or TRBD2 (5 bases each). V dropped 7 bases and J dropped 2 bases, with 21 bases sitting between them. This CDR3 has 16 amino acids. The germline CDR1 and CDR2 sequences are MDHEN and SYDVKM. CDR3 sequence: CASTPPGAVQAYEQYF. DNA of the CDR3: TGTGCCAGCACTCCCCCCGGGGCGGTACAAGCCTACGAGCAGTACTTC.

This chain links TRBV4-2 with TRBJ2-7; tentative D call: TRBD2 (6 bases). V shed 3 bases and J shed 0 bases, with 18 bases lying between them. Germline V lookup: CDR1 LGHNA, CDR2 YNFKEQ. The CDR3 is 17 amino acids. CDR3 sequence: CASSHDAPGRSSYEQYF. DNA of the CDR3: TGTGCCAGCAGCCATGATGCCCCAGGGAGGAGCTCCTACGAGCAGTACTTC.

About this clonotype: This may stem from a read error, because a much larger clone lies one nucleotide away. V gene TRBV5-1 combines with J gene TRBJ2-2; weak D call: TRBD2 (5 bases). The germline V gene encodes CDR1 SGHRS and CDR2 YFSETQ. The CDR3 spans 15 residues. This chain's CDR3 is CASSLSLSGAGELVF. In nucleotides, the CDR3 is TGCGCCAGCAGCTTGTCCCTTTCAGGTGCCGGGGAGCTGGTTTTT. The full variable domain, its missing parts supplied by reference TRBV5-1 and TRBJ2-2, is KAGVTQTPRYLIKTRGQQVTLSCSPISGHRSVSWYQQTPGQGLQFLFEYFSETQRNKGNFPGRFSGRQFSNSRSEMNVSTLELGDSALYLCASSLSLSGAGELVFGEGSRLTVL.